Detailed here is one TCR beta chain. Its antigen specificity is not known. No base quality values were provided; no much bigger clone lies one nucleotide off. V and J are truncated by 6 bases and 2 bases respectively, leaving an intervening sequence of 17 bases. The cysteine opens and the phenylalanine closes a CDR3 of 15 amino acids. This entry keeps only the CDR3 DNA: 45 bases, framed from base 1. CDR1 MNHEY and CDR2 SVGAGI were looked up in the germline V gene. TCRbeta CDR3 regions were amplified from genomic DNA using the immunoSEQ Assay, a bias-controlled multiplex PCR. Per the original workflow: The number of nucleated cells in each sample was estimated by amplification of reference gene primers within the assay. Sequence reads were collapsed and filtered to measure the absolute abundance of every unique TCRbeta CDR3 rearrangement. For each sample, productive Simpson clonality was calculated as the square root of Simpson's diversity index over productive rearrangements. This is the immuneACCESS table as TCRdb keeps it, with only in-frame sequences that have V and J called. A part of the clones is gone; compared with another copy, unresolved V genes explain less than half, and the rest is unexplained. V, J and clone size are those of that table, while D and trimming were read from the DNA. For this sample the table gives more than 110,000 clones, of which roughly 85% were detected only once. The ten largest clones take up roughly 2.9% of the sample.

This specimen belongs to a study of blood T cell repertoires in COVID-19 (dated by TCRdb to the early 2020s). About the study as a whole: Collaborator samples came from the United States, Italy and Spain and covered acute and convalescent phases of COVID-19. The samples were drawn from two sources: the first 160 participants of the ongoing ImmuneRACE study, and 1,000 to 1,500 subjects contributed by 6 global collaborators. The sample metadata nearly always contained a de-identified subject ID, COVID-19 status, age in years and sex. Subjects who had been exposed to COVID-19, were actively infected with it, or had recovered from it provided the deeply sampled blood TCRbeta repertoires that made up the dataset. The material from the prospective study consisted of cDNA or gDNA derived from T cells, B-cell-depleted T cells, or PBMCs. Where HLA class I and class II types were available, the types were taken from metadata supplied by the sample provider, not from assay-based typing. A freely available public database, intended as a resource for researchers studying the immune response to SARS-CoV-2, is where the repertoires were released. Beyond this particular receptor, the publication reports: The quantity of clinical and demographic metadata differed by source and by participant and was supplied without curation.

In the prospective study, participants were about 18 to 100 years old, resided in 24 geographic areas of the United States, and were enrolled through a virtual design. Cohort assignment in the prospective study relied on participant-reported clinical history from a screening survey and a study questionnaire. Recovered participants in ImmuneRACE Cohort 3 were defined as having two consecutive negative NP/OP PCR tests, clearance from a healthcare professional, or resolution of symptoms. In the prospective study, whole blood, serum and a nasopharyngeal or oropharyngeal swab were collected from each participant by mobile phlebotomists. Over an approximately 2-month period, participants in the prospective study had the option of providing additional blood draws and questionnaires. Prospective study blood samples were shipped either frozen or at room temperature before DNA extraction.

The origin of this receptor is a woman in her forties or fifties who had recovered from COVID-19. Rearrangement joined TRBV6-5 to TRBJ2-7, and TRBD1 may be the D gene, going by 6 matching bases. The specimen was PBMCs or T cells enriched from blood (not recorded which). The CDR3: CASSLGTPTPYEQYF. Here is the DNA: TGTGCCAGCAGCCTCGGGACACCGACCCCCTACGAGCAGTACTTC.